This T cell receptor (beta chain) derives from a study of T cells in Graves' hyperthyroidism and ophthalmopathy. Across the study: Peripheral blood sampling occurred at initial diagnosis, before any treatment.

Template material for amplifying TCR beta CDR3 regions consisted of RNA transcripts. The HTBI set primed first-round TCR CDR3 RT-PCR. Using its own MiXCR run on the multiplex PCR reads, TCRdb lists one record per CDR3 protein. Among hundreds of thousands of distinct CDR3 sequences listed, roughly 14% were seen once. The CDR3 covers 15 residues. J gave up 4 bases and V 4 bases, and 5 bases lay outside the gene matches. Germline V gene lookup returns CDR1 MNHEY and CDR2 SMNVEV (reference sequence). This clonotype was observed at least ten times. The authors took PBMCs from roughly 9.5 ml fresh peripheral blood.

The sequencing input was blood. The TCR sequence derives from a man between 18 and 35 years old with Graves' ophthalmopathy. The chain couples TRBV27 to TRBJ2-1; 9 bases map to TRBD1. CDR3: CASSSRDRAYNEQFF. The CDR3 region has the DNA TGTGCCAGCAGTTCCCGGGACAGGGCTTACAATGAGCAGTTCTTC.